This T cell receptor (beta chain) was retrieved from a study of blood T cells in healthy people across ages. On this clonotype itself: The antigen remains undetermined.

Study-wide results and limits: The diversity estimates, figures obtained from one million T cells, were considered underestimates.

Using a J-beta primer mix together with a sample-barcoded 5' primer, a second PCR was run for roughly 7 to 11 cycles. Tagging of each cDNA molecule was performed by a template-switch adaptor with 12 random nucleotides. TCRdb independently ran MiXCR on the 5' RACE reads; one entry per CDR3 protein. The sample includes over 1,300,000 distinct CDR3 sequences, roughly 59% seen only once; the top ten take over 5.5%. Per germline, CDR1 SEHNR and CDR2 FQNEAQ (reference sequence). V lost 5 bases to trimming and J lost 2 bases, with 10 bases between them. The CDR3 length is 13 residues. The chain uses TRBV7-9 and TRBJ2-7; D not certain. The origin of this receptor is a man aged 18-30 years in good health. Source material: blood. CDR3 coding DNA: TGTGCCAGCAGCCACGACAAGACCTACGAGCAGTACTTC. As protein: CASSHDKTYEQYF.